The rows below give T cell receptor beta chains drawn from one sample of a study of shared clonotypes between healthy human individuals. TCRdb keeps only in-frame clones here, not all; method: immunoSEQ multiplex PCR. The data contain some 580,000 clones, more than 95% of them seen just once; the ten biggest clones take up 0.057%. The sample consisted of naive CD4+ T cells sorted from blood. The receptors were gathered from a woman in her twenties or thirties in good health. CDR3s include the opening cysteine and the closing phenylalanine or tryptophan. Fields, in order: J gene, V gene, CDR3 length, clone size, D gene, CDR3 DNA, CDR3 protein. D genes are given only for firm matches. Not every row has a clone size; where given, it reads once, few, many or a size class.

>TRBJ2-1|TRBV5-1|14|.|.
TGCGCCAGCAGCTTGATGCCCTCCACGGGGGAGCAGTTCTTC
CASSLMPSTGEQFF
>TRBJ1-1|TRBV28|12|.|.
TGTGCCAGCTACAGGGCGAACACTGAAGCTTTCTTT
CASYRANTEAFF
>TRBJ1-2|TRBV2|13|.|TRBD1
TGTGCCAGCAGAGGACAGGAGGGATATGGCTACACCTTC
CASRGQEGYGYTF
>TRBJ2-3|TRBV6-6|14|once|TRBD2
TGTGCCAGCAAGGGGCTAGCGGGAGGGGATACGCAGTATTTT
CASKGLAGGDTQYF
>TRBJ2-1|TRBV28|13|.|.
TGTGCCACTAAGGGACCGAACTACAATGAGCAGTTCTTC
CATKGPNYNEQFF
>TRBJ2-5|TRBV7-7|15|.|.
TGTGCCAGCAGCTTAGTCGGGTCAGGGTTAGAGACCCAGTACTTC
CASSLVGSGLETQYF
>TRBJ2-7|TRBV5-4|14|.|.
TGTGCCAGCAGCCGACCGGGCCTCTTGGGCGAGCAGTACTTC
CASSRPGLLGEQYF
>TRBJ2-7|TRBV6-1|14|once|.
TGTGCCAGCAGTCCCGGGACAAGTAACTACGAGCAGTACTTC
CASSPGTSNYEQYF
>TRBJ2-3|TRBV7-3|16|.|.
TGTGCCAGCAGCGCCGGCTCTGGGAGGAATGAAGATACGCAGTATTTT
CASSAGSGRNEDTQYF
>TRBJ2-5|TRBV2|14|.|TRBD1
TGTGCCAGCACTCAAGTGGGACAGCGGGAGACCCAGTACTTC
CASTQVGQRETQYF
>TRBJ1-1|TRBV9|13|.|.
TGTGCCAGCAGCGTAGAGAAGTACACTGAAGCTTTCTTT
CASSVEKYTEAFF
>TRBJ2-7|TRBV27|17|.|TRBD2
TGTGCCAGCAGTCCTACTCGGACTAGCGGGAGGGGCCGCGAGCAGTACTTC
CASSPTRTSGRGREQYF
>TRBJ2-4|TRBV30|14|.|.
TGTGCCTGGAGTGTTATGGAAGCCAAAAACATTCAGTACTTC
CAWSVMEAKNIQYF
>TRBJ2-5|TRBV28|15|.|TRBD1
TGTGCCAGCAGCTCCTCCGGGACAGAACATGGGACCCAGTACTTC
CASSSSGTEHGTQYF
>TRBJ1-2|TRBV5-4|12|.|.
TGTGCCAGCAGTTTGTACGACTATGGCTACACCTTC
CASSLYDYGYTF
>TRBJ2-7|TRBV10-3|14|once|TRBD1
TGTGCCATCAGGACAGGGGTCTCAACCTACGAGCAGTACTTC
CAIRTGVSTYEQYF
>TRBJ2-4|TRBV7-2|14|.|.
TGTGCCAGCAGCTTACGTCCGCGTCCAAACATTCAGTACTTC
CASSLRPRPNIQYF
>TRBJ2-1|TRBV19|16|.|TRBD2
TGTGCCAGTAGTATATTAGCGGGAGGGCTTTACAATGAGCAGTTCTTC
CASSILAGGLYNEQFF
>TRBJ2-5|TRBV11-2|18|.|.
TGTGCCAGCAGCTTAGATGGGGTGGGCCAGCGGGCCCAAGCGACCCAGTACTTC
CASSLDGVGQRAQATQYF
>TRBJ2-2|TRBV10-1|12|.|.
TGCGCCAGCAGTGAGCGGACCGGGGAGCTGTTTTTT
CASSERTGELFF
>TRBJ2-7|TRBV28|15|.|.
TGTGCCAGCAGTCCCGGGACGCCTAGCTCCTACGAGCAGTACTTC
CASSPGTPSSYEQYF
>TRBJ2-7|TRBV6-6|14|.|.
TGTGCCAGCAAGTCCGGGGGCGTTTTGTACGAGCAGTACTTC
CASKSGGVLYEQYF
>TRBJ2-7|TRBV7-8|14|.|TRBD2
TGTGCCAGCAGCTTAGGCGGGGGGACCTACGAGCAGTACTTC
CASSLGGGTYEQYF
>TRBJ2-1|TRBV5-1|14|.|.
TGCGCCAGCAGCTCCTACCTGGGGTTCCGTGAGCAGTTCTTC
CASSSYLGFREQFF
>TRBJ2-7|TRBV28|15|.|TRBD2
TGTGCCAGCATTGCCCACGGGAGGGCTCGCAACGAGCAATACTTC
CASIAHGRARNEQYF
>TRBJ1-5|TRBV19|14|few|.
TGTGCCAGTAACCCAGGGCTTGGCAATCAGCCCCAGCATTTT
CASNPGLGNQPQHF
>TRBJ2-3|TRBV7-9|14|.|.
TGTGCCAGCAGCTTAGAAGGGCCAACGAGGACGCAGTATTTT
CASSLEGPTRTQYF
>TRBJ2-7|TRBV4-1|15|.|TRBD2
TGCGCCAGCAGCCGGAGGGGACTAGCAGAGTACGAGCAGTACTTC
CASSRRGLAEYEQYF
>TRBJ1-1|TRBV7-9|14|.|TRBD1
TGTGCCAGCAGCGGGACAGGGAGAGTCTTTGAAGCTTTCTTT
CASSGTGRVFEAFF